A single T cell receptor beta chain is shown here with its context. CDR1 is SGHRS, CDR2 YFSETQ, per germline. There are 14 residues in the CDR3. Trimming cost V 1 base and J 3 bases, with 9 bases left between them. This entry belongs to a study of shared clonotypes between healthy human individuals. The method was immunoSEQ multiplex PCR; TCRdb's version includes in-frame clones alone and lacks a portion of them. The sample comprises 300,000 to 400,000 clones, around 74% of which are singletons, and about 9.3% rests with the top ten. The chain has TRBV5-1 and TRBJ2-3; the D is unclear. Sequencing was performed on memory CD4+ T cells sorted from blood. Documented subset: CD45RA-negative fraction. This sequence was found in a man in his thirties or forties in good health. Written as DNA, the CDR3 is TGCGCCAGCAGCTTGCTGGCCTGGACAGATACGCAGTATTTT. This encodes CASSLLAWTDTQYF.